Presented here are 9 T cell receptor beta chains from one specimen sequenced in a study of T-cell reconstitution after alpha-beta-depleted transplantation in children. Unique molecular identifiers featured in how the TCRbeta library was prepared. In TCRdb, the PCR reads were re-called with MiXCR into one record per CDR3 protein. The sample has 440,000 or so distinct CDR3 sequences; about 40% are singletons. Sample: PBMCs, taken before TCRalphabeta/CD19-depleted stem cell transplant. Receptors originate from a girl under 10 years old with aplastic anemia, due to receive a stem cell transplant.

The rearrangement uses TRBV28 and TRBJ2-3; 7 positions match TRBD2. CDR3 size: 15 residues. V shed 2 bases, J shed 4 bases, and the junction held 6 bases outside the gene matches. Germline V gives CDR1 MDHEN, CDR2 SYDVKM. The CDR3 sequence: CASSLLWGGADTQYF. DNA of the CDR3: TGTGCCAGCAGTTTACTTTGGGGGGGTGCAGATACGCAGTATTTT.

The rearrangement joins TRBV28 to TRBJ2-2, with a possible D match to TRBD2 (6 bases). The CDR3 spans 16 residues. V lost 6 bases and J 2 bases, leaving 16 bases between the germline ends. Germline values: CDR1 MDHEN, CDR2 SYDVKM. The CDR3, as DNA: TGTGCCAGCAGCCGATTTGGGGGGAGCAACACCGGGGAGCTGTTTTTT. It translates to CASSRFGGSNTGELFF.

This clonotype was seen more than once but under ten times. CDR3 amino acids: CATTTSGREETQYF. In DNA form, the CDR3 reads TGTGCCACAACGACTAGCGGGAGGGAAGAGACCCAGTACTTC. The chain employs TRBV10-3 and TRBJ2-5; TRBD2 matches 14 bases. V shed 10 bases, J shed 3 bases, and the junction held 4 bases outside the gene matches. In germline, CDR1 is ENHRY, CDR2 SYGVKD. The CDR3 runs to 14 residues.

This clonotype was picked up many times. The chain carries TRBV5-1 and TRBJ2-5; D is perhaps TRBD2 (6 bases). The CDR3 extends over 14 amino acids. The ends were cut back, 0 bases at V and 5 bases at J, with 11 bases in the middle. CDR1 SGHRS and CDR2 YFSETQ come from the germline V gene. This CDR3 reads CASSLETRRETQYF. The CDR3 coding sequence is TGCGCCAGCAGCTTGGAGACTAGGCGGGAGACCCAGTACTTC.

J is TRBJ1-1 and V is TRBV5-1; D possibly corresponds to TRBD1 (6 bases). CDR3 length: 15 residues. CDR1 and CDR2 (germline): SGHRS, YFSETQ. V lost 0 bases and J 1 base, leaving 10 bases between the germline ends. The CDR3 region has the DNA TGCGCCAGCAGCTTGGGCAGGGGTTCGAACACTGAAGCTTTCTTT. Its translation is CASSLGRGSNTEAFF.

This clonotype turned up a few times. The V call is TRBV27, the J call TRBJ2-7, with 9 positions matching TRBD2. The V gene end was trimmed by 5 bases and the J gene end by 4 bases; junction bases not matched to a gene: 3. Per the germline V gene, CDR1 is MNHEY and CDR2 is SMNVEV (reference sequence). CDR3 length equals 13 residues. CDR3 bases: TGTGCCAGCAGTCTAGCGGGAAGGTACGAGCAGTACTTC. As protein: CASSLAGRYEQYF.

The V and J genes are TRBV2 and TRBJ1-5, with 7 bases identical to TRBD1. This CDR3 is 14 amino acids long. Per germline, CDR1 SNHLY and CDR2 FYNNEI. The V segment lost 6 bases and the J segment 7 bases; nucleotides outside the gene matches: 9. The CDR3 protein is CASRLTGIGQPQHF. The CDR3 coding sequence is TGTGCCAGCAGGTTGACAGGGATAGGGCAGCCCCAGCATTTT. Complete variable domain (other parts from reference TRBV2 and TRBJ1-5): EPEVTQTPSHQVTQMGQEVILRCVPISNHLYFYWYRQILGQKVEFLVSFYNNEISEKSEIFDDQFSVERPDGSNFTLKIRSTKLEDSAMYFCASRLTGIGQPQHFGDGTRLSIL.

This clonotype was recorded at least ten times. The chain combines TRBV10-3 with TRBJ1-5; TRBD1 is a possible D gene (6 bases). CDR1 is ENHRY, CDR2 SYGVKD, per germline. V shed 8 bases and J shed 4 bases, with 12 bases lying between them. The CDR3 extends over 13 amino acids. The chain's CDR3 is CAIVGQPNQPQHF. The DNA of the CDR3 is TGTGCCATCGTCGGACAGCCGAATCAGCCCCAGCATTTT.

The chain has TRBV28 and TRBJ2-1; 9 bases fit TRBD1. Trimming removed 3 bases from V and 7 bases from J; junction bases left unmatched: 16. There are 18 residues in the CDR3. CDR1 is MDHEN and CDR2 is SYDVKM in the germline V gene. The CDR3 reads CASSFLNPGQGGLNEQFF. CDR3 coding DNA: TGTGCCAGCAGTTTCCTAAATCCGGGACAGGGCGGCCTAAATGAGCAGTTCTTC.